The clone carrying this TCR beta chain was counted ten times or more. Its antigen is currently unknown. For repertoire sequencing, the TCR beta CDR3 regions were amplified from RNA transcripts. First-round RT-PCR relied on HTBI primers, and a second-round multiplex PCR came next. MiXCR, applied by TCRdb to the multiplex PCR reads, yields one record per CDR3 protein. The repertoire consists of 350,000 to 400,000 distinct CDR3 sequences, with around 19% occurring once and the leading ten covering about 1.4%. The sample is drawn from a study of Graves' ophthalmopathy and Graves' hyperthyroidism. Study observations and caveats: The model flagged ophthalmopathy progression at 65% to 71% sensitivity and around 72% specificity.

V gave up 0 bases and J gave up 4 bases, with 12 bases separating them. This CDR3 region has 14 residues. Looked up from germline, CDR1 is GTSNPN and CDR2 is SVGIG (reference sequence). The sequencing sample was made of peripheral blood. This TCR came from a young woman with Graves' ophthalmopathy. This rearrangement joins TRBV30 to TRBJ1-1; D possibly corresponds to TRBD1 (5 bases). This chain's CDR3 is CAWSVQAGRTEAFF. The CDR3 DNA follows: TGTGCCTGGAGTGTACAAGCGGGGCGCACTGAAGCTTTCTTT.